This T cell receptor (beta chain) derives from a study of blood T cells in healthy people across ages. Study-wide results and limits: Older individuals had lower TCR beta diversity per million T cells (the decline was roughly linear).

The CDR3 consists of 13 residues. Trimming removed 7 bases from V and 4 bases from J, with 11 bases in between. CDR1 is MDHEN, CDR2 SYDVKM, per germline. For the second PCR, which ran for roughly 6 to 11 cycles, a sample-barcoded 5' primer and a J-beta primer mix were used. Using its own MiXCR run on the 5' RACE reads, TCRdb lists one record per CDR3 protein. The sample lists hundreds of thousands of distinct CDR3 sequences, roughly 49% occurring once. Researchers collected ten milliliters of peripheral blood from every single donor. On this clonotype itself: Its specificity is unknown.

The TCR comes from a woman aged 60-70 years in good health. The sequenced material came from blood. This chain connects TRBV28 to TRBJ2-1, with D perhaps TRBD1 or TRBD2 (5 bases each). The CDR3 DNA reads TGTGCCAGCAAACAAGGGGAGTACAATGAGCAGTTCTTC. This translates into CASKQGEYNEQFF.